The 31 T cell receptor beta chains presented below share a single source sample, sequenced in a study of PD-1 blockade in classical Hodgkin lymphoma. TCRdb's table, derived via immunoSEQ multiplex PCR, lists solely in-frame clones and lacks some. The sample has some 52,000 clones; about 89% are singletons. Noted time point: cycle 4 day 1 (C4D1), after around six weeks of nivolumab. With no exception, relapse followed autologous stem cell transplantation in all patients, and brentuximab vedotin exposure varied. The starting material was peripheral blood mononuclear cells (PBMCs), obtained before the fourth cycle of nivolumab. Receptor source: a human donor with classical Hodgkin lymphoma.

The chain combines TRBV28 with TRBJ1-1; TRBD1 agrees at 8 bases. The CDR3 covers 14 residues. The V gene's germline CDR1 is MDHEN and CDR2 SYDVKM. Trimming cost V 8 bases and J 4 bases; bases outside gene matches: 9. The CDR3 protein is CASGLTGGSTEAFF. CDR3 DNA sequence: TGTGCCAGCGGCCTAACAGGGGGGAGCACTGAAGCTTTCTTT.

The chain employs TRBV7-2 and TRBJ1-3; TRBD1 matches at 7 bases. This CDR3 region has 15 residues. J was trimmed by 4 bases and V by 0 bases; bases with no gene match: 3. Per the germline V gene, CDR1 is SGHTA and CDR2 is FQGNSA. The CDR3 reads CASSLADRDGNTIYF. The CDR3 DNA reads TGTGCCAGCAGCTTAGCCGACAGGGACGGAAACACCATATATTTT. The entire variable domain, with the rest obtained from reference TRBV7-2 and TRBJ1-3, is as follows: GAGVSQSPSNKVTEKGKDVELRCDPISGHTALYWYRQSLGQGLEFLIYFQGNSAPDKSGLPSDRFSAERTGGSVSTLTIQRTQQEDSAVYLCASSLADRDGNTIYFGEGSWLTVV.

V gene TRBV11-3 combines with J gene TRBJ2-1; weak D call: TRBD2 (5 bases). The CDR3 contains 14 residues. The V and J ends lost 1 base and 8 bases respectively, with 12 bases between them. Germline CDR1 reads SGHNT; CDR2 reads YENEEA. CDR3 in DNA: TGTGCCAGCAGCTTAGGGCGGGTTTCCCATGAGCAGTTCTTC. Amino acids: CASSLGRVSHEQFF.

The CDR3 region is CASSLGTSGISSYNEQFF. The CDR3 DNA sequence: TGTGCCAGCTCACTCGGGACTAGCGGGATAAGCTCCTACAATGAGCAGTTCTTC. The rearrangement uses TRBV18 and TRBJ2-1; 13 nucleotides line up with TRBD2. Germline V gene sequence: CDR1 KGHSH, CDR2 LQKENI. V was clipped by 4 bases and J by 0 bases; unmatched bases: 6. This CDR3 has 18 amino acids.

The J gene is TRBJ2-2, the V gene TRBV27, with D perhaps matching TRBD2 (6 bases). The CDR3 runs 16 residues. V lost 1 base and J 0 bases, leaving 9 bases between the germline ends. Germline values: CDR1 MNHEY, CDR2 SMNVEV (reference sequence). The DNA of the CDR3 is TGTGCCAGCAGTTTATGGGGCGGGGCGAACACCGGGGAGCTGTTTTTT. It specifies CASSLWGGANTGELFF.

The J gene is TRBJ1-1, the V gene TRBV6-1, with TRBD1 matching over 7 bases. Germline CDR1 is MNHNS and CDR2 is SASEGT. With 5 bases clipped from V and 1 base from J, the junction kept 4 bases outside the gene matches. The CDR3 runs 14 residues. The CDR3 sequence is CASSLQGQNTEAFF. CDR3 DNA sequence: TGTGCCAGCAGTTTACAGGGGCAGAACACTGAAGCTTTCTTT.

The chain recombines TRBV21-1 with TRBJ2-7; TRBD1 reflects the table's D call only, with no check against the DNA. TRBV21-1 is a pseudogene. The CDR3 has 16 amino acids. The CDR3: CASSHNGTASSYEQYF. CDR3 sequence (DNA): TGTGCCAGCAGCCACAACGGGACAGCAAGCTCCTACGAGCAGTACTTC.

The rearrangement uses TRBV9 and TRBJ2-1; 7 bases line up with TRBD2. The trim removed 0 bases at V and 9 bases at J, leaving 3 bases unmatched. Germline V gene sequence: CDR1 SGDLS, CDR2 YYNGEE. CDR3 length equals 13 residues. The DNA of the CDR3 is TGTGCCAGCAGCGTAGCGGGGGGTACTGAGCAGTTCTTC. Translated, it gives CASSVAGGTEQFF.

This clone was observed a few times. This sequence joins TRBV11-2 and TRBJ1-1; no reliable D call. Germline CDR1 and CDR2: SGHAT and FQNNGV. The CDR3 has 15 amino acids. The V end lost 5 bases, the J end lost 5 bases, and 18 bases lay between the germline ends. The CDR3 sequence is CASSPLSGRGTEAFF. In DNA, the CDR3 is TGTGCCAGCAGCCCCCTGTCCGGTAGAGGTACTGAAGCTTTCTTT. Full variable domain (remainder filled in from reference TRBV11-2 and TRBJ1-1): EAGVAQSPRYKIIEKRQSVAFWCNPISGHATLYWYQQILGQGPKLLIQFQNNGVVDDSQLPKDRFSAERLKGVDSTLKIQPAKLEDSAVYLCASSPLSGRGTEAFFGQGTRLTVV.

This rearrangement joins TRBV27 to TRBJ1-2, with D tentatively TRBD1 (5 bases). CDR1 MNHEY and CDR2 SMNVEV come from the germline V gene (reference sequence). This CDR3 comprises 13 residues. Between the trimmed V and J ends, which lost 1 base and 8 bases, there was a span of 11 bases. For the CDR3, the DNA is TGTGCCAGCAGTTTATGGGCAGGGTCAGGCTACACCTTC. This encodes CASSLWAGSGYTF.

The chain is built from TRBV6-5 and TRBJ2-7, with D perhaps TRBD2 (6 bases). The CDR3 length is 12 residues. Germline CDR1 and CDR2: MNHEY and SVGAGI. Trimming pared 5 bases from V and 5 bases from J, leaving 10 bases between. This CDR3 reads CASSARGDEQYF. CDR3 in DNA: TGTGCCAGCAGTGCACGCGGGGACGAGCAGTACTTC.

The chain is built from TRBV29-1 and TRBJ2-7; 9 bases are shared with TRBD2. The CDR3 sequence is 16 residues long. The V segment lost 2 bases and the J segment 2 bases; nucleotides outside the gene matches: 10. CDR1 and CDR2 (germline): SQVTM, ANQGSEA. CDR3 protein: CSVELSAGGLTYEQYF. CDR3 nucleotides: TGCAGCGTTGAACTGTCAGCGGGGGGCCTTACCTACGAGCAGTACTTC.

The genes are TRBV5-6 and TRBJ1-1, with a tentative D call TRBD1 (6 bases). This CDR3 region has 15 residues. Germline V lookup: CDR1 SGHDT, CDR2 YYEEEE. Trimming removed 2 bases from V and 3 bases from J, with 14 bases in between. The CDR3 region has the DNA TGTGCCAGCAGCTTCGGCGGGGGCGCGCACACTGAAGCTTTCTTT. Amino acids: CASSFGGGAHTEAFF.

This clone was observed a single time. The V and J genes are TRBV19 and TRBJ1-5; 8 bases align to TRBD1. CDR1 and CDR2 (germline): LNHDA, SQIVND (reference sequence). J lost 1 base, V lost 8 bases, and 4 bases had no gene match. There are 14 residues in the CDR3. CDR3: CASADRGSNQPQHF. The CDR3 DNA follows: TGTGCCAGTGCAGACAGGGGAAGCAATCAGCCCCAGCATTTT.

The gene calls are TRBV4-1 and TRBJ2-1; tentatively, D is TRBD1 (5 bases). Germline V lookup: CDR1 MGHRA, CDR2 YSYEKL. V was shortened by 4 bases and J by 2 bases, with 9 bases between the two germline ends. This CDR3 is built from 14 residues. Here the CDR3 reads CASSPGNPYNEQFF. CDR3 bases: TGCGCCAGCAGCCCAGGGAACCCCTACAATGAGCAGTTCTTC.

The rearrangement links TRBV10-3 to TRBJ1-2; the D gene is possibly TRBD1 (6 bases). The CDR3 runs 13 residues. The V and J ends lost 0 bases and 4 bases respectively, with 6 bases between them. Germline CDR1 is ENHRY and CDR2 is SYGVKD. CDR3: CAISESDSYGYTF. Here the CDR3 DNA reads TGTGCCATCAGTGAGTCGGACAGCTATGGCTACACCTTC.

The V and J genes are TRBV7-9 and TRBJ1-2, with D unresolved. This CDR3 has 13 amino acids. CDR1 is SEHNR and CDR2 is FQNEAQ in the germline V gene (reference sequence). V was trimmed by 6 bases and J by 4 bases, leaving 12 bases between them. This chain's CDR3 is CASRSDSFYGYTF. The DNA for the CDR3 is TGTGCCAGCAGATCGGACTCCTTCTATGGCTACACCTTC.

The sample holds a few counts of this clone. The gene calls are TRBV27 and TRBJ2-3, with TRBD1 matching 7 bases. CDR3 length equals 16 residues. V shed 6 bases and J 0 bases; nucleotides not matched to a gene: 9. Per germline, CDR1 MNHEY and CDR2 SMNVEV (reference sequence). The CDR3 is CASSPQGQLSTDTQYF. CDR3 nucleotide sequence: TGTGCCAGCAGCCCCCAGGGACAGCTTAGCACAGATACGCAGTATTTT.

This chain joins TRBV28 and TRBJ2-5, with D possibly TRBD1 on 6 matching bases. Deletions cut 5 bases from V and 5 bases from J, with 12 bases between. The germline V gene has CDR1 MDHEN and CDR2 SYDVKM. The CDR3 has 13 amino acids. CDR3 DNA sequence: TGTGCCAGCAGTGCCAGGGGTTACGAGACCCAGTACTTC. Protein: CASSARGYETQYF.

A single count supports this clone. V and J are TRBV9 and TRBJ1-6; 7 bases align to TRBD1. In germline, CDR1 is SGDLS, CDR2 YYNGEE. This CDR3 has 19 amino acids. Losses at the gene ends were 4 bases for V and 0 bases for J; bases not matched to a gene: 13. The CDR3, as DNA: TGTGCCAGCAGCCCCTCCCCGGGACAGCCGAGCTCCTATAATTCACCCCTCCACTTT. It specifies CASSPSPGQPSSYNSPLHF.

J is TRBJ2-1 and V is TRBV19; the D gene is possibly TRBD1 (5 bases). Germline loops: CDR1 LNHDA, CDR2 SQIVND (reference sequence). The length of the CDR3 is 16 residues. V lost 5 bases and J lost 5, with 19 bases in between. CDR3 amino acids: CASSSTGLTFNNEQFF. CDR3 coding DNA: TGTGCCAGTAGTTCCACAGGCCTCACTTTTAACAATGAGCAGTTCTTC.

This clone has only a few counts. The J gene is TRBJ2-3, the V gene TRBV7-3, with 11 bases lining up with TRBD2. The germline V gene encodes CDR1 SGHTA and CDR2 FQGTGA. The CDR3 extends over 16 amino acids. J lost 2 bases, V lost 2 bases, and 3 bases had no gene match. CDR3 residues: CASSLLAGGVTDTQYF. Written as DNA, the CDR3 is TGTGCCAGCAGCTTACTAGCGGGGGGCGTCACAGATACGCAGTATTTT.

This clone was recorded only once. This chain uses TRBV5-4 with TRBJ2-1; 10 bases fit TRBD2. The CDR3 runs to 16 residues. With 0 bases clipped from V and 9 bases from J, the junction kept 9 bases outside the gene matches. Germline CDR1 and CDR2: SGHNT and YYREEE (reference sequence). DNA of the CDR3: TGTGCCAGCAGCTTGGGGCTAGCGGGAGTGGAGCGTGAGCAGTTCTTC. This gives the protein CASSLGLAGVEREQFF.

The chain uses TRBV15 and TRBJ2-7; 7 positions match TRBD1. V shed 5 bases, J shed 0 bases, and the junction held 7 bases outside the gene matches. CDR1 and CDR2 (germline): LNHNV, YYDKDF (reference sequence). The CDR3 length is 15 residues. The CDR3 sequence: CATSLDRAFSYEQYF. The CDR3 nucleotides read TGTGCCACCAGCCTTGACAGGGCCTTCTCCTACGAGCAGTACTTC.

The rearrangement links TRBV10-3 to TRBJ1-2; no definite D call. The CDR3 is 16 amino acids. Trimming left V 0 bases short and J 3 bases short, with 14 bases between. Germline lookup yields CDR1 ENHRY and CDR2 SYGVKD. CDR3 DNA sequence: TGTGCCATCAGTGAGTCGATACTAGCAGAACACTATGGCTACACCTTC. This translates into CAISESILAEHYGYTF.

The V and J genes are TRBV2 and TRBJ1-5, with a possible D match to TRBD1 (6 bases). Trimming took off 6 bases at V and 4 bases at J, with 10 bases between the two ends. Looked up from germline, CDR1 is SNHLY and CDR2 is FYNNEI. This CDR3 has 13 amino acids. The CDR3 DNA sequence: TGTGCCAGCAGGGGGGACACTAATCAGCCCCAGCATTTT. Translated, it gives CASRGDTNQPQHF. Looking up the rest from reference TRBV2 and TRBJ1-5 gives the full variable domain: EPEVTQTPSHQVTQMGQEVILRCVPISNHLYFYWYRQILGQKVEFLVSFYNNEISEKSEIFDDQFSVERPDGSNFTLKIRSTKLEDSAMYFCASRGDTNQPQHFGDGTRLSIL.

J is TRBJ2-5 and V is TRBV7-6; 8 nucleotides agree with TRBD1. Trimming at V came to 5 bases and at J to 5 bases, leaving 10 bases not matched to a gene. Germline V gene data show CDR1 as SGHVS and CDR2 as FNYEAQ. The CDR3 runs to 15 residues. In nucleotides, the CDR3 is TGTGCCAGCAGCCAGGGGGCTGCCACCGGGGAGACCCAGTACTTC. It encodes CASSQGAATGETQYF.

The rearrangement uses TRBV28 and TRBJ1-1; 7 nucleotides agree with TRBD1. Germline CDR1 and CDR2: MDHEN and SYDVKM. Germline trimming cut 4 bases from V and 5 bases from J; bases unmatched to any gene: 10. The CDR3 is 15 residues long. CDR3 loop: CASSSRQGLSTEAFF. The CDR3 coding sequence is TGTGCCAGCAGTTCAAGACAGGGCCTAAGTACTGAAGCTTTCTTT.

This clone came up once. This sequence joins TRBV19 and TRBJ1-3, with 7 bases identical to TRBD1. V lost 5 bases, J lost 14 bases, and 9 bases stayed unmatched. This CDR3 has 12 amino acids. Germline CDR1 reads LNHDA; CDR2 reads SQIVND (reference sequence). In DNA, the CDR3 is TGTGCCAGTAGTCCTCCGGACAGGAACTTATATTTT. Its translation is CASSPPDRNLYF.

J is TRBJ2-1 and V is TRBV6-1; the D gene is possibly TRBD2 (7 bases). The V end lost 1 base, the J end lost 3 bases, and 10 bases lay between the germline ends. The CDR3 is 15 amino acids. Germline V gives CDR1 MNHNS, CDR2 SASEGT. In nucleotides, the CDR3 is TGTGCCAGCAGTGAAGTGGGGGGGCTCTACAATGAGCAGTTCTTC. The encoded protein is CASSEVGGLYNEQFF.

This chain joins TRBV5-4 and TRBJ2-3; no firm D call. The CDR3 contains 13 residues. Germline CDR1 is SGHNT and CDR2 is YYREEE (reference sequence). V dropped 2 bases and J dropped 1 base, with 5 bases sitting between them. CDR3 protein: CASSFDGTDTQYF. In DNA, the CDR3 is TGTGCCAGCAGCTTTGACGGCACAGATACGCAGTATTTT.